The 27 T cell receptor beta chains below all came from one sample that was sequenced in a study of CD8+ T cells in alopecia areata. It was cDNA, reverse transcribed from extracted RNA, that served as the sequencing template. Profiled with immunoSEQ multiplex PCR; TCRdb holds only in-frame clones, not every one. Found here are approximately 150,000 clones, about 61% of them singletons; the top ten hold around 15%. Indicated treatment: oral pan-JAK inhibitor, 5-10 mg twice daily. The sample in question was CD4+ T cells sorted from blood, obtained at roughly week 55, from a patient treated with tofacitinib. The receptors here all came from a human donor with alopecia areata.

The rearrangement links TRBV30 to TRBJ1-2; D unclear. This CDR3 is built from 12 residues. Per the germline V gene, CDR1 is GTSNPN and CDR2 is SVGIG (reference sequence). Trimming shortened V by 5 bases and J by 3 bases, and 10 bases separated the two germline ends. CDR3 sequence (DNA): TGTGCCTGGCGGGAGGGTTACTATGGCTACACCTTC. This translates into CAWREGYYGYTF.

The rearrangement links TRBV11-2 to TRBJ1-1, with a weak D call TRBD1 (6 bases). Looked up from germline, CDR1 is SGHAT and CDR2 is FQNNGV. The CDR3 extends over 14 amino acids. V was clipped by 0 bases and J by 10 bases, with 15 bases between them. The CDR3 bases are TGTGCCAGCAGCTTAGATACCAGGGGTGTGAGAGCTTTCTTT. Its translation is CASSLDTRGVRAFF.

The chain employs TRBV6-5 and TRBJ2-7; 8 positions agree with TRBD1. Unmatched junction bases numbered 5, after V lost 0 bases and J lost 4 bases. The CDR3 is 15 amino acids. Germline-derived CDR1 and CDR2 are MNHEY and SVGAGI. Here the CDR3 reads CASSYSTGTGYEQYF. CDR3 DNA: TGTGCCAGCAGTTACTCGACCGGGACAGGTTACGAGCAGTACTTC.

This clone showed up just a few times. CDR3 nucleotides: TGTGCCTGGAGATCTAGGGACAGTCAGCCCCAGCATTTT. Its translation: CAWRSRDSQPQHF. The chain has TRBV30 and TRBJ1-5, with 7 bases identical to TRBD1. V shed 3 bases, J shed 6 bases, and the junction held 5 bases outside the gene matches. Germline CDR1 reads GTSNPN; CDR2 reads SVGIG (reference sequence). The CDR3 covers 13 residues.

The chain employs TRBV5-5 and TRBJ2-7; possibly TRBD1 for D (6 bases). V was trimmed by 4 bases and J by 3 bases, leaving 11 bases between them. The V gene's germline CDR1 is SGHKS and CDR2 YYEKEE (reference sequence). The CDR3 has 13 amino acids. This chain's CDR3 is CASSRTASYEQYF. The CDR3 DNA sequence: TGTGCCAGCAGCCGGACAGCTAGCTACGAGCAGTACTTC.

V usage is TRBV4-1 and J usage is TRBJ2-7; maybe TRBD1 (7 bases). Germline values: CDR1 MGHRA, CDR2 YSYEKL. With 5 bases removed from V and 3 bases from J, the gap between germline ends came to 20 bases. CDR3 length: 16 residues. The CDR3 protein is CASSTRRGTEFYEQYF. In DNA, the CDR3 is TGCGCCAGCAGCACGCGTCGCGGGACAGAATTCTACGAGCAGTACTTC.

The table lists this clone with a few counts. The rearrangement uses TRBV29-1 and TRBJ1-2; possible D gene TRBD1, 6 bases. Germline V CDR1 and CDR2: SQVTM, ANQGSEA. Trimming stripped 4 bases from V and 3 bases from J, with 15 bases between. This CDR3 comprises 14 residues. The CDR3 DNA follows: TGCAGCGTTGGAGGGGGAGGGGATTACTATGGCTACACCTTC. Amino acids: CSVGGGGDYYGYTF.

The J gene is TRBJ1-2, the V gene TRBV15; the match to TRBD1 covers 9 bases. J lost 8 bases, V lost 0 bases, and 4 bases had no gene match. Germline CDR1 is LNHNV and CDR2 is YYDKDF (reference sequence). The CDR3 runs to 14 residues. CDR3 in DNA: TGTGCCACCAGCAGAGAGGACAGGGGCCAGGGCTACACCTTC. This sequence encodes CATSREDRGQGYTF.

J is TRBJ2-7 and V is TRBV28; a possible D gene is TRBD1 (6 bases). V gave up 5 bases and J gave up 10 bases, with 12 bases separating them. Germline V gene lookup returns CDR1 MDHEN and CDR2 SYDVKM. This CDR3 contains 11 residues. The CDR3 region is CASSPDSAQYF. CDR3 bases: TGTGCCAGCAGTCCGGACAGTGCCCAGTACTTC.

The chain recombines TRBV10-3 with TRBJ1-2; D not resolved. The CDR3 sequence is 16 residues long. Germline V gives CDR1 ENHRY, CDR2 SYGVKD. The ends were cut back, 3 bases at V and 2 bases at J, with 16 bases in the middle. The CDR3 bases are TGTGCCATCAGTGAAAACCCCCCCCGGGAAAACTATGGCTACACCTTC. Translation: CAISENPPRENYGYTF.

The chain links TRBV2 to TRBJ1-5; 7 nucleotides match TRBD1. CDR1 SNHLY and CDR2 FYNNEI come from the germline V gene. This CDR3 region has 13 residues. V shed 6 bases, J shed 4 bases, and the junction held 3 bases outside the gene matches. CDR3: CASRQGYNQPQHF. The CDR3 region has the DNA TGTGCCAGCAGACAGGGGTATAATCAGCCCCAGCATTTT.

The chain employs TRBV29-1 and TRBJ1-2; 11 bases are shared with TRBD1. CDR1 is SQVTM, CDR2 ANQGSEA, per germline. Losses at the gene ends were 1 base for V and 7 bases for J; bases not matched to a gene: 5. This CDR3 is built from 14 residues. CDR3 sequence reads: CSVEVRDRGFGYTF. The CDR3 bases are TGCAGCGTTGAAGTTCGGGACAGGGGGTTTGGCTACACCTTC.

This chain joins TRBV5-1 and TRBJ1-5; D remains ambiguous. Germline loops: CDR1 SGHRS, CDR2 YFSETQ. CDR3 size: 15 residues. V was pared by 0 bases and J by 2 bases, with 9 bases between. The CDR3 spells CASSLEAGGNQPQHF. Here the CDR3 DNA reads TGCGCCAGCAGCTTGGAGGCAGGAGGCAATCAGCCCCAGCATTTT.

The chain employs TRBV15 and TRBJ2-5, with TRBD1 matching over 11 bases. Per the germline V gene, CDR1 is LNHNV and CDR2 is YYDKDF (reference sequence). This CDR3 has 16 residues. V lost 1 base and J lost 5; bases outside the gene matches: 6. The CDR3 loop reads CATSRAGQGAKETQYF. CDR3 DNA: TGTGCCACCAGCAGAGCAGGACAGGGGGCGAAGGAGACCCAGTACTTC.

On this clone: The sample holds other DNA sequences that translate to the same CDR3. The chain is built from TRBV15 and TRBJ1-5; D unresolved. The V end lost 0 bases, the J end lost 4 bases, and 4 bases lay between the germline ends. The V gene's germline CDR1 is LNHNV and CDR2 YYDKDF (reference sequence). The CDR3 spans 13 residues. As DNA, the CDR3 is TGTGCCACCAGCAGAGACCTTAATCAGCCCCAGCATTTT. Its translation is CATSRDLNQPQHF.

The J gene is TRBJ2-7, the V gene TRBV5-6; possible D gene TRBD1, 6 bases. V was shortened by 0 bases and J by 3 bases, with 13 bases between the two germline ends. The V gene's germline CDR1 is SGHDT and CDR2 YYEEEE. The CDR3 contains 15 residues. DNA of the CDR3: TGTGCCAGCAGCTTGGTTAGCAGGGGCCTCTACGAGCAGTACTTC. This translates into CASSLVSRGLYEQYF. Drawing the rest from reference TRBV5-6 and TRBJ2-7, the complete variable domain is DAGVTQSPTHLIKTRGQQVTLRCSPKSGHDTVSWYQQALGQGPQFIFQYYEEEERQRGNFPDRFSGHQFPNYSSELNVNALLLGDSALYLCASSLVSRGLYEQYFGPGTRLTVT.

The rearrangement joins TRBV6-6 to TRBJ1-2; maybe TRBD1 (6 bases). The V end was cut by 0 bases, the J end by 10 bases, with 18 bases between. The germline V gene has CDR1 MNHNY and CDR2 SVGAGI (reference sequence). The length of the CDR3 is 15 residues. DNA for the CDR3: TGTGCCAGCAGTTACTCCCCGGGACAAGGTCCCCTCTACACCTTC. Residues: CASSYSPGQGPLYTF.

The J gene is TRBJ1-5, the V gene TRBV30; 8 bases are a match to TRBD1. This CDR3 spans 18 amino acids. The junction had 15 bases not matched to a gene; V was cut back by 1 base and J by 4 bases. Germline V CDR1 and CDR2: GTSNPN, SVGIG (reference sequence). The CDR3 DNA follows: TGTGCCTGGAGTGACTTCAGGACAGGGAGGAGGATAAATCAGCCCCAGCATTTT. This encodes CAWSDFRTGRRINQPQHF. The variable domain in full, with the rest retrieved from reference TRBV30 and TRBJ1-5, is SQTIHQWPATLVQPVGSPLSLECTVEGTSNPNLYWYRQAAGRGLQLLFYSVGIGQISSEVPQNLSASRPQDRQFILSSKKLLLSDSGFYLCAWSDFRTGRRINQPQHFGDGTRLSIL.

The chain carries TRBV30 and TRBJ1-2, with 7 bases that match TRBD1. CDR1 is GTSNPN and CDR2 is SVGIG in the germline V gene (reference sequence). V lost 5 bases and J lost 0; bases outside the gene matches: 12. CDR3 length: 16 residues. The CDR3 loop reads CAWGRGTTTANYGYTF. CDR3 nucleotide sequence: TGTGCCTGGGGCAGGGGGACAACAACAGCTAACTATGGCTACACCTTC.

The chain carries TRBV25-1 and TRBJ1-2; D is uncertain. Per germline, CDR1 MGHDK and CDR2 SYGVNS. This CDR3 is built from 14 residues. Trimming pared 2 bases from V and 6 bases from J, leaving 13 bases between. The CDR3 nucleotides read TGTGCCAGCAGTGAAGAGGGTTGGAAGGATGGCTACACCTTC. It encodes CASSEEGWKDGYTF.

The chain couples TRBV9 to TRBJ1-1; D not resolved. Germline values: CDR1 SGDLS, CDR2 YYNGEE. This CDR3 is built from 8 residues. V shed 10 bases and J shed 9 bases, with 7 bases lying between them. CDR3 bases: TGTGCCGGACCAAAAGCTTTCTTT. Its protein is CAGPKAFF.

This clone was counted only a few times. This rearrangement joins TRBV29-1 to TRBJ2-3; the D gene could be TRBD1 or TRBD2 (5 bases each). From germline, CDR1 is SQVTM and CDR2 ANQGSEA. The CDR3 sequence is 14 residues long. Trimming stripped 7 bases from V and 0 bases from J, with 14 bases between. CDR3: CSAPGRTSTDTQYF. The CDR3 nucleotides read TGCAGCGCACCGGGACGGACCAGCACAGATACGCAGTATTTT.

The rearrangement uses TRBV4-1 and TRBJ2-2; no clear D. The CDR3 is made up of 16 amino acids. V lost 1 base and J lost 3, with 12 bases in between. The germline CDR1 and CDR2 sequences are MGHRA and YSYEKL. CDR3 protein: CASSQVLEGYTGELFF. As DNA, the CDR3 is TGCGCCAGCAGCCAAGTTTTGGAAGGGTACACCGGGGAGCTGTTTTTT.

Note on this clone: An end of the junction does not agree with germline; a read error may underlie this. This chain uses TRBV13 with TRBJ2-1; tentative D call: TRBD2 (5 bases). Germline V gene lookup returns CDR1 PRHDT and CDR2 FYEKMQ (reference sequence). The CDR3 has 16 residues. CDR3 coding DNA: TGTGCCAGCAGCGATTCTCCGCGGGTTTCCTTCAATGAGCAGTTCTTC. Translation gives CASSDSPRVSFNEQFF.

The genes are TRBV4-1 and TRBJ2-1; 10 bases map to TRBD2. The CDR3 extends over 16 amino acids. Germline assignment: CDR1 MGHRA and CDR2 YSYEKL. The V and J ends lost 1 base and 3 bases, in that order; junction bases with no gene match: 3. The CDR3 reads CASSQGLAGGYNEQFF. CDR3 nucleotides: TGCGCCAGCAGCCAAGGGTTAGCGGGGGGCTACAATGAGCAGTTCTTC.

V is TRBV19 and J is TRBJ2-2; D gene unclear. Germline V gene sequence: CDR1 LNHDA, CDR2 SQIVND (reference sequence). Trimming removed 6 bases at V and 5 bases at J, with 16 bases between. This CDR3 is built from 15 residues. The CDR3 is CASRETWSFTGELFF. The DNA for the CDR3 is TGTGCCAGTAGGGAGACATGGTCGTTTACCGGGGAGCTGTTTTTT.

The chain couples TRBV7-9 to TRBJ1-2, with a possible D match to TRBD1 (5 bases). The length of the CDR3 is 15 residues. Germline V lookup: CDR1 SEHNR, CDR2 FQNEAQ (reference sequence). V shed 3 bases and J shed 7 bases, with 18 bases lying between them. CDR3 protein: CASSFGRDGTGGYTF. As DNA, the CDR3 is TGTGCCAGCAGCTTCGGCCGGGACGGTACGGGTGGCTACACCTTC.